This T cell receptor (beta chain) was captured in a study of T cells in Graves' hyperthyroidism and ophthalmopathy. The germline gives CDR1 MNHNS, CDR2 SASEGT. Trimming cost V 5 bases and J 4 bases, with 17 bases left between them. The CDR3 has 15 amino acids. Regarding the study as a whole: In simple terms, a model built on 13 V-J features told ophthalmopathy apart from stable hyperthyroidism. Expanded thyroid clonotypes (above 0.001) were mostly also found in blood.

With respect to this clonotype: Its antigen is not identified.

An absence of ophthalmopathy progression within 18 months meant stable Graves' hyperthyroidism. Patients having uncontrolled infection, another autoimmune disease, pregnancy or lactation were not included. Amplified TCR beta CDR3 regions came from RNA transcripts. When the TCR CDR3 underwent first-round RT-PCR, the HTBI primer set was used. One entry per CDR3 protein results from TCRdb running MiXCR on the multiplex PCR reads. The repertoire includes some 510,000 distinct CDR3 sequences, around 21% of them detected once, and 26% sits in the top ten. This chain uses TRBV6-1 with TRBJ1-1; D might be TRBD1 (6 bases). The sample taken for sequencing was blood. The clonotype was recovered from a man between 18 and 29 years old with Graves' hyperthyroidism. The CDR3 reads CASSPRLLGGTEAFF. DNA of the CDR3: TGTGCCAGCAGTCCCCGTCTCCTAGGGGGCACTGAAGCTTTCTTT.